The present entry profiles one T cell receptor (beta chain) with its context. This clonotype has only a few counts. Its antigen remains unidentified. No base-level quality is on record; no much larger clone is a single base apart. The iRepertoire nested amplicon-rescue multiplex PCR (arm-PCR) platform was used to amplify TCR alpha and beta CDR3 regions from RNA. The input for one-step reverse transcription and amplification was roughly 100-450 ng of either tissue mRNA or PBMC total RNA. Following bead purification, Illumina adapters were added by a secondary multiplex PCR, and libraries between 200 and 400 bp were gel-purified. The libraries contained internal 6-nucleotide barcodes that were used for demultiplexing. The libraries were sequenced on an Illumina MiSeq using 2x220 or 2x250 nucleotide paired-end reads. Under the source paper's analysis protocol: Paired reads were merged using FLASH 1.2.11 and aligned with BWA-MEM to the GRCh37 human genome, and TRA and TRB reads were then extracted. An IMGT-derived reference of cassette sequences and CDR3 motifs, with pseudogenes included, was used for V and J assignment. Reads were translated in three frames, and productive CDR3s were defined by a C…FGXG motif without stop codons. Unique combinations of V-J cassette pair and CDR3 amino acid sequence were defined as clonotypes. Reads were filtered by Hamming distance, thresholded by each sample's sequence error rate in mapped regions. TCRdb applied fastp at Q25 and MiXCR to the public reads, then kept only in-frame beta chains. Rows merge per CDR3 protein into single entries with the most common DNA and genes. The V and J calls and clone size come from TCRdb's table, not from the authors' own analysis. For this sample there are more than 110,000 distinct CDR3 sequences; around 40% appear just once. The top ten clonotypes cover roughly 20% of the sample.

The data are from a study of glioma-infiltrating T cells (TCRdb year 2016). Looking at the study overall: Sequencing of TCR alpha- and beta-chain repertoires was performed on glioma tissue, on non-neoplastic brain tissue, and on matched peripheral blood mononuclear cells. The paired cohort was made up of three low-grade glioma patients, eight or nine primary glioblastoma patients and three non-glioma patients who contributed non-neoplastic brain tissue. To measure how far tissue and blood T-cell populations diverged, each tissue-infiltrating repertoire was compared against the peripheral blood repertoire of the same patient.

Here is what the overall study found, with its caveats: Very few CDR3 sequences were shared between tissue and blood, attributed to high CDR3 diversity and limited sampling. Group comparisons were based on small numbers of patients: three non-neoplastic, three low-grade glioma and several glioblastoma patients. VJ-independent divergence between tissue and blood was below expectation in non-neoplastic patients but above expectation in all gliomas, especially low-grade gliomas.

The cysteine opens and the phenylalanine closes a CDR3 of 16 amino acids. CDR3 DNA only is kept here, 48 bases in frame from base 1. After removal of 4 bases from V and 4 bases from J, the junction retains 12 bases not matched to a gene. The chain joins TRBV12-3 or TRBV12-4 to TRBJ1-2, with 7 bases matching TRBD1. This TCR came from a human donor with low-grade glioma or glioblastoma, undergoing nonglioma brain surgery, or in good health (not recorded which). Material: glioma tissue, nonneoplastic brain tissue, or PBMCs (not recorded which). CDR3 loop: CASSSGTAFNGYGYTF. Here is the DNA: TGTGCCAGCAGTTCCGGGACAGCATTCAACGGCTATGGCTACACCTTC.